Listed here are 13 T cell receptor beta chains from one sample, sequenced in a study of blood T cell repertoires in COVID-19. Produced via immunoSEQ multiplex PCR; TCRdb's table is partial and in-frame only. Here the sample spans about 220,000 clones, roughly 80% being singletons. The sequencing sample was made of peripheral blood. All receptors derive from a woman aged 55-70 years who had recovered from COVID-19.

The chain joins TRBV7-3 to TRBJ2-5, with a weak D call TRBD2 (6 bases). With 6 bases removed from V and 5 bases from J, the gap between germline ends came to 16 bases. The CDR3 contains 14 residues. The germline CDR1 and CDR2 sequences are SGHTA and FQGTGA. This chain's CDR3 is CASSPGGARETQYF. In DNA form, the CDR3 reads TGTGCCAGCAGTCCAGGCGGGGCGCGGGAGACCCAGTACTTC.

The chain uses TRBV6-5 and TRBJ1-1, with TRBD1 identical over 9 bases. Looked up from germline, CDR1 is MNHEY and CDR2 is SVGAGI. CDR3 size: 13 residues. Trimming cost V 6 bases and J 11 bases; bases outside gene matches: 10. CDR3 region: CASRQQGADWAFF. The CDR3 coding sequence is TGTGCCAGCAGACAACAGGGGGCTGATTGGGCTTTCTTT.

The chain carries TRBV19 and TRBJ1-1; 8 bases are a match to TRBD1. V was clipped by 5 bases and J by 1 base; unmatched bases: 9. The V gene's germline CDR1 is LNHDA and CDR2 SQIVND (reference sequence). The CDR3 runs 16 residues. The CDR3, as DNA: TGTGCCAGTAGTGAGACCACCGGGACAGGGAACACTGAAGCTTTCTTT. It yields the protein CASSETTGTGNTEAFF. Using reference TRBV19 and TRBJ1-1 for the parts outside the CDR3, the full variable domain is DGGITQSPKYLFRKEGQNVTLSCEQNLNHDAMYWYRQDPGQGLRLIYYSQIVNDFQKGDIAEGYSVSREKKESFPLTVTSAQKNPTAFYLCASSETTGTGNTEAFFGQGTRLTVV.

The table lists this clone with a few counts. The V and J genes are TRBV7-2 and TRBJ1-2; D ambiguous. This CDR3 is built from 12 residues. Germline values: CDR1 SGHTA, CDR2 FQGNSA. Trimming removed 1 base at V and 4 bases at J, with 4 bases between. The CDR3 reads CASSLGGYGYTF. The DNA of the CDR3 is TGTGCCAGCAGCTTAGGAGGCTATGGCTACACCTTC.

This clone was observed a single time. The chain recombines TRBV27 with TRBJ1-5; 8 nucleotides agree with TRBD1. The CDR3 loop spans 17 amino acids. Trimming removed 1 base from V and 6 bases from J; junction bases left unmatched: 11. CDR1 and CDR2 from the germline V gene are MNHEY and SMNVEV (reference sequence). The DNA for the CDR3 is TGTGCCAGCAGTTTATTTTATAGACAGGGGCGCGGTCAGCCCCAGCATTTT. Encoded protein: CASSLFYRQGRGQPQHF.

This chain uses TRBV9 with TRBJ2-2, with D maybe TRBD2 (7 bases). V lost 6 bases to trimming and J lost 4 bases, with 16 bases between them. The CDR3 runs to 15 residues. Germline V lookup: CDR1 SGDLS, CDR2 YYNGEE. The CDR3 region has the DNA TGTGCCAGCACCCGTGGGGGGGGCCGCACCGGGGAGCTGTTTTTT. Its protein is CASTRGGGRTGELFF.

The chain recombines TRBV5-1 with TRBJ1-1; TRBD1 aligns across 7 bases. The germline V gene encodes CDR1 SGHRS and CDR2 YFSETQ. This CDR3 spans 13 amino acids. With 7 bases clipped from V and 1 base from J, the junction kept 4 bases outside the gene matches. The CDR3 DNA reads TGCGCCAGCTGCCAGGGGGAGAACACTGAAGCTTTCTTT. Translating it yields CASCQGENTEAFF.

The chain combines TRBV6-5 with TRBJ2-7, with 7 bases identical to TRBD1. CDR1 and CDR2 from the germline V gene are MNHEY and SVGAGI. The CDR3 contains 12 residues. With 6 bases clipped from V and 1 base from J, the junction kept 0 bases outside the gene matches. CDR3 loop: CASRQGSYEQYF. The CDR3 coding sequence is TGTGCCAGCAGACAGGGGTCCTACGAGCAGTACTTC.

The rearrangement joins TRBV29-1 to TRBJ1-1; unclear D gene. This CDR3 comprises 11 residues. Germline CDR1 is SQVTM and CDR2 is ANQGSEA. V was shortened by 4 bases and J by 8 bases, with 11 bases between the two germline ends. CDR3 coding DNA: TGCAGCGTTGGAGGCGGACTCGAAGCTTTCTTT. This codes for CSVGGGLEAFF.

This clone was seen a single time. The chain recombines TRBV7-9 with TRBJ2-6; 7 bases match TRBD2. CDR3 length equals 19 residues. Germline V gene data show CDR1 as SEHNR and CDR2 as FQNEAQ (reference sequence). The trim removed 7 bases at V and 1 base at J, leaving 16 bases unmatched. The CDR3 loop is CASTTWGGLPGSGANVLTF. The CDR3 DNA is TGTGCCAGCACCACCTGGGGGGGACTCCCGGGGTCTGGGGCCAACGTCCTGACTTTC.

This clone was observed a single time. This chain links TRBV27 with TRBJ2-7; unclear D gene. This CDR3 contains 12 residues. CDR1 MNHEY and CDR2 SMNVEV come from the germline V gene (reference sequence). V was pared by 6 bases and J by 4 bases, with 10 bases between. Here the CDR3 DNA reads TGTGCCAGCAGAAATACAGCTTACGAGCAGTACTTC. Protein sequence: CASRNTAYEQYF.

The chain recombines TRBV10-2 with TRBJ1-5; 8 nucleotides agree with TRBD1. In germline, CDR1 is WSHSY, CDR2 SAAADI. Trimming removed 2 bases from V and 6 bases from J; junction bases left unmatched: 3. The CDR3 sequence is 14 residues long. The chain's CDR3 is CASSEGQGSQPQHF. In DNA form, the CDR3 reads TGCGCCAGCAGTGAGGGACAGGGAAGTCAGCCCCAGCATTTT.

The chain is built from TRBV5-4 and TRBJ1-1; D might be TRBD1 (6 bases). This CDR3 spans 15 amino acids. V lost 4 bases and J lost 1, with 14 bases in between. The V gene's germline CDR1 is SGHNT and CDR2 YYREEE (reference sequence). The CDR3 loop reads CASSRRTATNTEAFF. As DNA, the CDR3 is TGTGCCAGCAGCCGAAGGACAGCAACGAACACTGAAGCTTTCTTT.